This T cell receptor (beta chain) was recovered during a study of cytomegalovirus exposure and HLA in healthy donors. The table came from immunoSEQ multiplex PCR; TCRdb's copy has only in-frame clones and leaves some out. The repertoire has over 200,000 clones, about 91% of them found once; the top ten carry 2.5% to 3.5%. V gave up 7 bases and J gave up 9 bases, with 22 bases separating them. The CDR3 runs 15 residues. Germline V gives CDR1 MDHEN, CDR2 SYDVKM. This clone was counted only a few times. V and J are TRBV28 and TRBJ2-1; possible D gene TRBD2, 5 bases. The receptor was derived from a woman under 30 in good health and CMV-seronegative. Sequencing was done on a sample of PBMCs. This CDR3 reads CASTEPGYTEGEQFF. The CDR3 DNA reads as TGTGCCAGCACGGAGCCGGGATACACCGAGGGTGAGCAGTTCTTC.